Shown below are 22 T cell receptor beta chains from a single sample sequenced in a study of shared clonotypes between healthy human individuals. Here immunoSEQ multiplex PCR was the method, and the copy in TCRdb shows in-frame clones only, minus some. The repertoire holds 950,000 to 1,300,000 clones, with about 75% as singletons. The sample consisted of memory CD4+ T cells sorted from blood. As to subset: CD45RA-negative fraction. These receptors originate from a man aged 18 to 29 in good health.

This clone was seen a handful of times. This sequence joins TRBV19 and TRBJ2-2; D call uncertain. CDR1 is LNHDA, CDR2 SQIVND, per germline (reference sequence). V was trimmed by 9 bases and J by 3 bases, leaving 20 bases between them. This CDR3 is 16 amino acids long. The CDR3 loop is CASQNGIVWDTGELFF. In DNA, the CDR3 is TGTGCCAGCCAAAACGGAATAGTTTGGGACACCGGGGAGCTGTTTTTT.

CDR3 residues: CASSGNQADTQYF. CDR3 coding DNA: TGTGCCAGCAGCGGGAACCAGGCAGATACGCAGTATTTT. The chain employs TRBV28 and TRBJ2-3; TRBD2 might be the D (5 bases). The germline V and J ends were trimmed by 6 bases and 4 bases, with 11 bases remaining between them. This CDR3 spans 13 amino acids. The germline V gene encodes CDR1 MDHEN and CDR2 SYDVKM.

This clone was recorded a few times. The chain recombines TRBV2 with TRBJ2-7; TRBD1 aligns across 8 bases. The CDR3 is made up of 14 amino acids. The junction had 3 bases not matched to a gene; V was cut back by 3 bases and J by 2 bases. CDR1 and CDR2 from the germline V gene are SNHLY and FYNNEI. CDR3 amino acids: CASSEPGGPYEQYF. The CDR3 DNA sequence: TGTGCCAGCAGTGAGCCAGGGGGCCCCTACGAGCAGTACTTC.

This chain joins TRBV27 and TRBJ2-2; 8 bases line up with TRBD2. Unmatched junction bases numbered 15, after V lost 0 bases and J lost 9 bases. Germline V gene sequence: CDR1 MNHEY, CDR2 SMNVEV (reference sequence). The CDR3 is 18 amino acids. The CDR3 here is CASSLSTASGQRGRELFF. DNA for the CDR3: TGTGCCAGCAGTTTATCCACGGCTAGCGGGCAAAGGGGGAGGGAGCTGTTTTTT.

The chain couples TRBV7-2 to TRBJ2-5, with 7 nucleotides matching TRBD2. Germline V lookup: CDR1 SGHTA, CDR2 FQGNSA. The CDR3 has 16 amino acids. The junction had 14 bases not matched to a gene; V was cut back by 5 bases and J by 5 bases. The CDR3 DNA is TGTGCCAGCAGCACCAGTACCGGGACTACGGTGGAGACCCAGTACTTC. Amino acid sequence: CASSTSTGTTVETQYF.

This clone was counted between two and nine times. This chain connects TRBV4-1 to TRBJ2-3; TRBD1 matches 7 bases. J was trimmed by 4 bases and V by 5 bases; bases with no gene match: 15. The CDR3 has 17 amino acids. Germline V gives CDR1 MGHRA, CDR2 YSYEKL. The CDR3 sequence is CASSSYFVTGTPDTQYF. As DNA, the CDR3 is TGCGCCAGCAGCTCCTATTTCGTGACAGGGACGCCAGATACGCAGTATTTT.

The rearrangement links TRBV5-8 to TRBJ2-7, with D uncertain. Germline CDR1 is SGHTS and CDR2 is YDEGEE. The CDR3 is 15 residues long. V was trimmed by 3 bases and J by 5 bases, leaving 18 bases between them. The CDR3 bases are TGTGCCAGCAGCTGGATTTCGCGATTTGGAGACGAGCAGTACTTC. This gives the protein CASSWISRFGDEQYF.

The chain combines TRBV28 with TRBJ2-7; D not certain. The V gene's germline CDR1 is MDHEN and CDR2 SYDVKM. Trimming removed 4 bases from V and 2 bases from J, with 6 bases in between. CDR3 length: 12 residues. The CDR3 here is CASSSVTYEQYF. CDR3 in DNA: TGTGCCAGCAGTTCAGTTACCTACGAGCAGTACTTC.

With respect to this clone: Other DNA sequences in the sample encode the same CDR3. The V gene is TRBV5-1, the J gene TRBJ2-7; D is perhaps TRBD1 (6 bases). CDR1 SGHRS and CDR2 YFSETQ come from the germline V gene. The CDR3 spans 13 residues. With 2 bases removed from V and 2 bases from J, the gap between germline ends came to 8 bases. The chain's CDR3 is CASSLTGTYEQYF. Here the CDR3 DNA reads TGCGCCAGCAGCTTAACAGGGACCTACGAGCAGTACTTC.

This chain joins TRBV5-1 and TRBJ1-6; possible D gene TRBD1, 5 bases. V lost 0 bases and J 10 bases, leaving 17 bases between the germline ends. There are 16 residues in the CDR3. Germline CDR1 is SGHRS and CDR2 is YFSETQ. The CDR3 coding sequence is TGCGCCAGCAGCTTGGAGGGAGGGACTGGCGGCTCACCCCTCCACTTT. Translated, it gives CASSLEGGTGGSPLHF.

The gene calls are TRBV11-2 and TRBJ1-6; 8 bases line up with TRBD1. Trimming cost V 0 bases and J 4 bases; bases outside gene matches: 8. Germline loops: CDR1 SGHAT, CDR2 FQNNGV. The CDR3 length is 18 residues. CDR3 sequence reads: CASSLDLARGLYNSPLHF. DNA for the CDR3: TGTGCCAGCAGCTTAGATCTAGCCAGGGGGCTGTATAATTCACCCCTCCACTTT. The full variable domain, completed using reference TRBV11-2 and TRBJ1-6, is EAGVAQSPRYKIIEKRQSVAFWCNPISGHATLYWYQQILGQGPKLLIQFQNNGVVDDSQLPKDRFSAERLKGVDSTLKIQPAKLEDSAVYLCASSLDLARGLYNSPLHFGNGTRLTVT.

In its sample, this clone was seen a few times. The chain employs TRBV18 and TRBJ2-1; the match to TRBD1 covers 7 bases. Germline CDR1 reads KGHSH; CDR2 reads LQKENI. The CDR3 covers 14 residues. The ends lost 4 bases at V and 7 bases at J; junction bases unmatched: 7. CDR3 loop: CASSLPKGANEQFF. CDR3 coding DNA: TGTGCCAGCTCACTTCCAAAGGGGGCGAATGAGCAGTTCTTC.

The rearrangement joins TRBV4-1 to TRBJ2-4; D may be TRBD1 (6 bases). Germline loops: CDR1 MGHRA, CDR2 YSYEKL. The CDR3 is 16 residues long. V gave up 4 bases and J gave up 2 bases, with 15 bases separating them. In nucleotides, the CDR3 is TGCGCCAGCAGCCCGTCGGCCGGACAGACCAAAAACATTCAGTACTTC. This codes for CASSPSAGQTKNIQYF.

The chain has TRBV4-2 and TRBJ1-3; TRBD1 might be the D (6 bases). The germline V and J ends were trimmed by 0 bases and 4 bases, with 13 bases remaining between them. CDR3 length: 16 residues. The germline gives CDR1 LGHNA, CDR2 YNFKEQ. The CDR3 bases are TGTGCCAGCAGCCAAGAGGGGGCTGGTGGGGGAAACACCATATATTTT. This gives the protein CASSQEGAGGGNTIYF.

This sequence joins TRBV5-6 and TRBJ2-1, with D uncertain. CDR3 length: 14 amino acids. V lost 4 bases, J lost 5 bases, and 13 bases lay in between. CDR1 and CDR2 (germline): SGHDT, YYEEEE. This CDR3 reads CASSLLSGNNEQFF. The CDR3 nucleotides are TGTGCCAGCAGCCTCCTATCAGGAAACAATGAGCAGTTCTTC.

The genes are TRBV7-9 and TRBJ1-1; D is possibly TRBD1 (5 bases). V was cut by 5 bases and J by 2 bases, with 12 bases left in between. The germline V gene encodes CDR1 SEHNR and CDR2 FQNEAQ (reference sequence). This CDR3 comprises 14 residues. CDR3 amino acids: CASSTKQGNTEAFF. CDR3 bases: TGTGCCAGCAGCACTAAGCAGGGTAACACTGAAGCTTTCTTT.

The J gene is TRBJ2-5, the V gene TRBV30; D possibly uses TRBD1 or TRBD2 (5 bases each). The DNA end favors TRBJ2-7, so the J call may be wrong. Germline loops: CDR1 GTSNPN, CDR2 SVGIG (reference sequence). This CDR3 has 13 amino acids. CDR3 nucleotide sequence: TGTGCCTGGAGTGGTGGGGGCTCCTACGAGCAGTACTTC. It yields the protein CAWSGGGSYEQYF.

In its sample, this clone was seen a few times. A single base is all that separates this from a far larger clone, so a read error is likely. Additional DNA sequences in this sample encode the identical CDR3. The genes are TRBV5-1 and TRBJ1-1; D gene ambiguous. CDR3 length: 12 residues. Germline V gives CDR1 SGHRS, CDR2 YFSETQ. The CDR3 nucleotides are TGCGCCAGCAGTACGGCGAACACTGAAGCCTTCTTT. This encodes CASSTANTEAFF. Supplemented by reference TRBV5-1 and TRBJ1-1, the full variable domain reads KAGVTQTPRYLIKTRGQQVTLSCSPISGHRSVSWYQQTPGQGLQFLFEYFSETQRNKGNFPGRFSGRQFSNSRSEMNVSTLELGDSALYLCASSTANTEAFFGQGTRLTVV.

This rearrangement joins TRBV7-8 to TRBJ2-7, with a possible D match to TRBD2 (5 bases). Between the trimmed V and J ends, which lost 4 bases and 0 bases, there was a span of 16 bases. This CDR3 has 16 amino acids. Per germline, CDR1 SGHVS and CDR2 FQNEAQ. CDR3 bases: TGTGCCAGCAGCTCAAGACCGGACTGGAGCTCCTACGAGCAGTACTTC. Protein: CASSSRPDWSSYEQYF.

This clone was seen only a few times. The genes are TRBV19 and TRBJ2-7, with D possibly TRBD2 on 7 matching bases. This CDR3 is built from 14 residues. V was shortened by 7 bases and J by 4 bases, with 17 bases between the two germline ends. Germline-derived CDR1 and CDR2 are LNHDA and SQIVND (reference sequence). The CDR3, as DNA: TGTGCCAGTACCCCCCAGGGGAGGGCATACGAGCAGTACTTC. As protein: CASTPQGRAYEQYF.

Written as DNA, the CDR3 is TGTGCCAGCAGCGTGGAAACTCCCCCCAGAGGGACCCAGTACTTC. Its translation: CASSVETPPRGTQYF. The V call is TRBV7-3, the J call TRBJ2-5; D is undetermined. From germline, CDR1 is SGHTA and CDR2 FQGTGA. V lost 5 bases and J 7 bases, leaving 20 bases between the germline ends. The length of the CDR3 is 15 residues.

The chain recombines TRBV5-8 with TRBJ1-3; D remains ambiguous. Per the germline V gene, CDR1 is SGHTS and CDR2 is YDEGEE. The CDR3 consists of 16 residues. Between the trimmed V and J ends, which lost 4 bases and 1 base, there was a span of 15 bases. DNA for the CDR3: TGTGCCAGCAGCCCGGGTCGGGGTCGGTCTGGAAACACCATATATTTT. Its protein is CASSPGRGRSGNTIYF. The entire variable domain, with the rest obtained from reference TRBV5-8 and TRBJ1-3, is as follows: EAGVTQSPTHLIKTRGQQATLRCSPISGHTSVYWYQQALGLGLQFLLWYDEGEERNRGNFPPRFSGRQFPNYSSELNVNALELEDSALYLCASSPGRGRSGNTIYFGEGSWLTVV.